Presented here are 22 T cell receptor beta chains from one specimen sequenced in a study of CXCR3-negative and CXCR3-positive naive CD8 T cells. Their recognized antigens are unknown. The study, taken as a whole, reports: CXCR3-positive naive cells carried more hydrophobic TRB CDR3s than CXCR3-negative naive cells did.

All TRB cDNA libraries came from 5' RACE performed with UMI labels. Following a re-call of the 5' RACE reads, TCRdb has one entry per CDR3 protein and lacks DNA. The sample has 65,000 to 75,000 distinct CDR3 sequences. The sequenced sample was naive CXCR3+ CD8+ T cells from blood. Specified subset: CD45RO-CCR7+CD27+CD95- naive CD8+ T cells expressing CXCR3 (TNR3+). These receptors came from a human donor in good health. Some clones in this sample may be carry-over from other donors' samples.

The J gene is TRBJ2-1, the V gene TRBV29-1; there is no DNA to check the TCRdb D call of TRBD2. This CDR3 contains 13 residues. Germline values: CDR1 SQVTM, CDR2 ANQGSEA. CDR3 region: CSVEERAYNEQFF.

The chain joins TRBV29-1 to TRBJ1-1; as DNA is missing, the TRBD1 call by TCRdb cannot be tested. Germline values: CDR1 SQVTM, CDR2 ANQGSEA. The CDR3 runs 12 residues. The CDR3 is CSASEGLTEAFF. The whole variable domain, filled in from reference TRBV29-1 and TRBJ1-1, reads SAVISQKPSRDICQRGTSLTIQCQVDSQVTMMFWYRQQPGQSLTLIATANQGSEATYESGFVIDKFPISRPNLTFSTLTVSNMSPEDSSIYLCSASEGLTEAFFGQGTRLTVV.

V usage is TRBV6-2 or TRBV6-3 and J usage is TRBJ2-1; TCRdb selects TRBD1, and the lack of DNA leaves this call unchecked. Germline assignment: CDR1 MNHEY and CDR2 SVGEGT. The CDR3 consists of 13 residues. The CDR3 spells CASNGGRYNEQFF.

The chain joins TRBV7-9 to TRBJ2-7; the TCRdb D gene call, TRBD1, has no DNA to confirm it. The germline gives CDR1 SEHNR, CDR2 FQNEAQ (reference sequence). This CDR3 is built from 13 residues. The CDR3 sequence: CASSPGQSYEQYF.

This chain's CDR3 is CASSNGQGALYEQYF. The rearrangement links TRBV4-1 to TRBJ2-7; no DNA is available, so the TRBD1 call from TCRdb remains unchecked. The CDR3 contains 15 residues. The germline gives CDR1 MGHRA, CDR2 YSYEKL.

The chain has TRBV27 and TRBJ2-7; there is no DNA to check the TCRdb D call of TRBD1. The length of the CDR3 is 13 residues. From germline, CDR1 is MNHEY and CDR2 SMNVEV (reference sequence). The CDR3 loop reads CASLGGIGYEQYF.

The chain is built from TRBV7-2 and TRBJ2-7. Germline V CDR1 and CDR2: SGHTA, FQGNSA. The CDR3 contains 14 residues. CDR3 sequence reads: CASSLLGGAYEQYF.

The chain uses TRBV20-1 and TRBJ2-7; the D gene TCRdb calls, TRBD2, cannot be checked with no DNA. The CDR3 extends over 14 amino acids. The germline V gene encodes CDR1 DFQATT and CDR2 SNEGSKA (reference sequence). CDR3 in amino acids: CSARDRANSYEQYF.

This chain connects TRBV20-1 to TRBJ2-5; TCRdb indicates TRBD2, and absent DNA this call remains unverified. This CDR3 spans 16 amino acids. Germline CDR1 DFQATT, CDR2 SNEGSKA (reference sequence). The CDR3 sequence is CSAIEMSSGDQETQYF.

CDR3 sequence reads: CSVDGGLYAMDTEAFF. The V call is TRBV29-1, the J call TRBJ1-1; without DNA, the TCRdb call of TRBD1 cannot be checked. CDR3 length: 16 amino acids. Germline CDR1 and CDR2: SQVTM and ANQGSEA.

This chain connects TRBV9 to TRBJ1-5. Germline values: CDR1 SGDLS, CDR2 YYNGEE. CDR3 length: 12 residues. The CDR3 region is CASSAGNQPQHF.

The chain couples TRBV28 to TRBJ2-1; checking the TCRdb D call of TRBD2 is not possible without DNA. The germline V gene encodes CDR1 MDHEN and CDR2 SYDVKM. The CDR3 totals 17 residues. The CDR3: CASSLWASGGGYNEQFF. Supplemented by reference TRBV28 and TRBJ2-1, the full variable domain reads DVKVTQSSRYLVKRTGEKVFLECVQDMDHENMFWYRQDPGLGLRLIYFSYDVKMKEKGDIPEGYSVSREKKERFSLILESASTNQTSMYLCASSLWASGGGYNEQFFGPGTRLTVL.

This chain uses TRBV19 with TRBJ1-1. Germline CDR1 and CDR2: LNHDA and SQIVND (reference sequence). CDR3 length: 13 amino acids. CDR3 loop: CASSPGIYTEAFF. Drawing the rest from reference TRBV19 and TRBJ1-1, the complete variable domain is DGGITQSPKYLFRKEGQNVTLSCEQNLNHDAMYWYRQDPGQGLRLIYYSQIVNDFQKGDIAEGYSVSREKKESFPLTVTSAQKNPTAFYLCASSPGIYTEAFFGQGTRLTVV.

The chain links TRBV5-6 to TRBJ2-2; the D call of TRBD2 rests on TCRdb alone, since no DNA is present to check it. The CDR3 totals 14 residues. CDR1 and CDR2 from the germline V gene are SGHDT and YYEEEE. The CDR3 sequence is CASSRAGVAGELFF.

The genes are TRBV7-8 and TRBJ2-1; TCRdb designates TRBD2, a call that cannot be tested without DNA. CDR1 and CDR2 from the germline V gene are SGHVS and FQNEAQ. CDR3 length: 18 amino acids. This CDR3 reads CASSNPSGSGGSGNEQFF. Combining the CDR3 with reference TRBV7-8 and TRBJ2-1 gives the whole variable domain GAGVSQSPRYKVAKRGQDVALRCDPISGHVSLFWYQQALGQGPEFLTYFQNEAQLDKSGLPSDRFFAERPEGSVSTLKIQRTQQEDSAVYLCASSNPSGSGGSGNEQFFGPGTRLTVL.

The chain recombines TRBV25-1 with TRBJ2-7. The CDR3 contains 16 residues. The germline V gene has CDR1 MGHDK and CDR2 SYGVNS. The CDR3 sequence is CASSEFMVAMLYEQYF.

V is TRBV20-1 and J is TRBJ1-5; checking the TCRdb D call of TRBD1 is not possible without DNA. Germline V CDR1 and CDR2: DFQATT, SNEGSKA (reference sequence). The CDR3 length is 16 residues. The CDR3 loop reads CSARTQGLSSNQPQHF.

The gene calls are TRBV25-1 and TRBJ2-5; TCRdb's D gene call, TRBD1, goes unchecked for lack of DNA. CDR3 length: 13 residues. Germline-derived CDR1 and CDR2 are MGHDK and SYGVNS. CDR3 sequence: CASRKQGGETQYF.

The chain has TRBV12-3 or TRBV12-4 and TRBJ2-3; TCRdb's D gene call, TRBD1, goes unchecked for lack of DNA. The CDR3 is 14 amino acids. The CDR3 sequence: CASSPGDQGDTQYF.

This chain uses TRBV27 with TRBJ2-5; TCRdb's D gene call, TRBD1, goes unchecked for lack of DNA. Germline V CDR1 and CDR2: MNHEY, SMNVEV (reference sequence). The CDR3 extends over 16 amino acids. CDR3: CASSLAGTGVVETQYF.

The CDR3 spells CASSHGTGGGHEQFF. This chain links TRBV12-3 or TRBV12-4 with TRBJ2-1; TCRdb's D call, TRBD1, is unchecked because there is no DNA. The CDR3 sequence is 15 residues long.

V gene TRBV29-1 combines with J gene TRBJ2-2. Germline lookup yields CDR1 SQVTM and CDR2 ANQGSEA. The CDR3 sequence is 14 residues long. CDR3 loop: CSVEIRPSTGELFF.